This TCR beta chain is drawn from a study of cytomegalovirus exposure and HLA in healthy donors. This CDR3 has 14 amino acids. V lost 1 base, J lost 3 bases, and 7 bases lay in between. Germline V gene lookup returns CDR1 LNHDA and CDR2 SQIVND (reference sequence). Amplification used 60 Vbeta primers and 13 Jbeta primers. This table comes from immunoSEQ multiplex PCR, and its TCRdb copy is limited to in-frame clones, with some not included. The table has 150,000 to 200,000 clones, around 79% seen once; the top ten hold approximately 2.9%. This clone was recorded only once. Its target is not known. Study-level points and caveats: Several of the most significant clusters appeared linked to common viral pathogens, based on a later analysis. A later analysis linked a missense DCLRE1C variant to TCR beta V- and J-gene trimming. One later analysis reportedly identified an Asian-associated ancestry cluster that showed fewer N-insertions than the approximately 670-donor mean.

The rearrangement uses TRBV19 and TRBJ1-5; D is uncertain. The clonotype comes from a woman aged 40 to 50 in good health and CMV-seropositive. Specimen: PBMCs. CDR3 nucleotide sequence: TGTGCCAGTAGTATAGTCCAGGACAATCAGCCCCAGCATTTT. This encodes CASSIVQDNQPQHF.